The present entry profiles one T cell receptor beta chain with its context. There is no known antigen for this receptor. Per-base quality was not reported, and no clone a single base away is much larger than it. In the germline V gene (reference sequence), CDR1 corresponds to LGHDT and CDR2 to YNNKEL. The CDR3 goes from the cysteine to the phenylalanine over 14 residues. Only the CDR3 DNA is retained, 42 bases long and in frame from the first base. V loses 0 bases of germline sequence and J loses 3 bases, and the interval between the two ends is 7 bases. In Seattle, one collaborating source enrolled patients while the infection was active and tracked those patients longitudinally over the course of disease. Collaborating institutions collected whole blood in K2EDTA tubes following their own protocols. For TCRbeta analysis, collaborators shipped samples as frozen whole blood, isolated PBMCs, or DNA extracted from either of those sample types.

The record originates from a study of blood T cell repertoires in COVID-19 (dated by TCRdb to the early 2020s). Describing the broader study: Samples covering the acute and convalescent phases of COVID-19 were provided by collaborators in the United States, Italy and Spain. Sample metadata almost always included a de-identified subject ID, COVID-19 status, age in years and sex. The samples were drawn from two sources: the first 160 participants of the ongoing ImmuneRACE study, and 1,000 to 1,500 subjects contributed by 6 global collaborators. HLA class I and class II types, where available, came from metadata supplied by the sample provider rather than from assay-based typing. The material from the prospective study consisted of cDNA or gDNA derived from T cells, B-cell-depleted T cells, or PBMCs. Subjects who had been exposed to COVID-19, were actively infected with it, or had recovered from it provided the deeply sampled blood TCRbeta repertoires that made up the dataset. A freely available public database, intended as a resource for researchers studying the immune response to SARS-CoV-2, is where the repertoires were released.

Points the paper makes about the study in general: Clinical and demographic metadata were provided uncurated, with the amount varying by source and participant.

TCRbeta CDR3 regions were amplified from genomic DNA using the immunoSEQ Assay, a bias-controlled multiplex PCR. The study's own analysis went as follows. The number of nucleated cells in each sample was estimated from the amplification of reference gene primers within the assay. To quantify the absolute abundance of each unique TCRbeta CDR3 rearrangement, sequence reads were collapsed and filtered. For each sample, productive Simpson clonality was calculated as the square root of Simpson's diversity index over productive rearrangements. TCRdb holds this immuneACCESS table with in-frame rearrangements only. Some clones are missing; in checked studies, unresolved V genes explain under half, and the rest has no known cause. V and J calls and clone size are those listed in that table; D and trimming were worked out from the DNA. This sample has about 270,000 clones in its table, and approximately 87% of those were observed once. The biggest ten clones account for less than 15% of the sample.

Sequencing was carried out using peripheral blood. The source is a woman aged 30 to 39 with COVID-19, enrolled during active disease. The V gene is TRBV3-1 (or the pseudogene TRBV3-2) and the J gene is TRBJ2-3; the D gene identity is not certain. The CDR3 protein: CASSQDVMTDTQYF. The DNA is TGTGCCAGCAGCCAAGATGTTATGACAGATACGCAGTATTTT.